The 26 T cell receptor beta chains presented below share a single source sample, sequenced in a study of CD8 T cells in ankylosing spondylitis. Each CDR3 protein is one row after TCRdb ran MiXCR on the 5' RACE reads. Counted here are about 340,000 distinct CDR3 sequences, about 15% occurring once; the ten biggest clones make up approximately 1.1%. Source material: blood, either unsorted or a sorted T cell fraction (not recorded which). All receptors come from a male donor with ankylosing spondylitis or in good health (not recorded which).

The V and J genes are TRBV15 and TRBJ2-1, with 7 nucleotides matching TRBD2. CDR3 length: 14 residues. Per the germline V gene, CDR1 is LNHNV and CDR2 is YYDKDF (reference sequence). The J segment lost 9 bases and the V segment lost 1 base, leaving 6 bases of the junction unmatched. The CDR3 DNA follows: TGTGCCACCAGCAGAGTTAGATCGGGAGGTGAGCAGTTCTTC. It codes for CATSRVRSGGEQFF.

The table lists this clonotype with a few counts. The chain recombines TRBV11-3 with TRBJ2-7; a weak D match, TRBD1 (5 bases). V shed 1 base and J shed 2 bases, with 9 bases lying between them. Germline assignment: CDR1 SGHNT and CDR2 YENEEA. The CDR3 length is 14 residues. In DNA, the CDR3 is TGTGCCAGCAGCTTAGTCGAGACAGCCTACGAGCAGTACTTC. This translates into CASSLVETAYEQYF.

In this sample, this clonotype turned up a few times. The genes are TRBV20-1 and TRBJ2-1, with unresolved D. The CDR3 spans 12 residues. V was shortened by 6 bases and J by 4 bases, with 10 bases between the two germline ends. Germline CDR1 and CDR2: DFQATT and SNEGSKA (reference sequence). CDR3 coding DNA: TGCAGTGCCAGCCGGACGTACAATGAGCAGTTCTTC. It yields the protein CSASRTYNEQFF.

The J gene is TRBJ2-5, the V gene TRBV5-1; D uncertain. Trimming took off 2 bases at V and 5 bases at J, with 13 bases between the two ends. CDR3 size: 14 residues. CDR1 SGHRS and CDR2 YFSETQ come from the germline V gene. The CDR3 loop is CASSFVGSAETQYF. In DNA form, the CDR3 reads TGCGCCAGCAGCTTCGTAGGGTCGGCGGAGACCCAGTACTTC.

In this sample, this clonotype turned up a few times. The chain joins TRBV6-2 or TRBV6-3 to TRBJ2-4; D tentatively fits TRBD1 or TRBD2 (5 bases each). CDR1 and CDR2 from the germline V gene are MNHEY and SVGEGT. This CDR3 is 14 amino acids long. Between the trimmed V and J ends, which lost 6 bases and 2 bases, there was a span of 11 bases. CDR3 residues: CASSTWGTKNIQYF. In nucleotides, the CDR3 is TGTGCCAGCAGCACCTGGGGGACCAAAAACATTCAGTACTTC.

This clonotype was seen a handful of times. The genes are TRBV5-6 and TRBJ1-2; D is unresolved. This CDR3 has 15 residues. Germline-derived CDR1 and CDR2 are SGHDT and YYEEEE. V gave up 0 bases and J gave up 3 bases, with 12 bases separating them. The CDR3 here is CASSLVGPQDYGYTF. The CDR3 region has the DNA TGTGCCAGCAGCTTGGTGGGTCCCCAGGACTATGGCTACACCTTC.

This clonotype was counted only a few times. The CDR3 DNA reads TGTGCCATCAGCCTGGACAGCTACGAGCAGTACTTC. Protein sequence: CAISLDSYEQYF. The chain couples TRBV10-3 to TRBJ2-7; maybe TRBD1 (6 bases). V was pared by 6 bases and J by 3 bases, with 9 bases between. There are 12 residues in the CDR3. CDR1 and CDR2 (germline): ENHRY, SYGVKD.

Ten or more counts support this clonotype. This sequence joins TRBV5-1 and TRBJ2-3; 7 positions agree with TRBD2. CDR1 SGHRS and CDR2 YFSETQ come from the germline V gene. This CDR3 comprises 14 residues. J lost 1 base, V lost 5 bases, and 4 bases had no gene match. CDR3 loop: CASRITSGTDTQYF. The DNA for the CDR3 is TGCGCCAGCAGAATTACTAGCGGCACAGATACGCAGTATTTT.

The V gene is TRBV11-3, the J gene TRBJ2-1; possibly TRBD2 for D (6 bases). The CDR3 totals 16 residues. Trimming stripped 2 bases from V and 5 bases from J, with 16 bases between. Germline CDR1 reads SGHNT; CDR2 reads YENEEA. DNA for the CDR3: TGTGCCAGCAGCTTAAACCGGGGACTGGTCAACAATGAGCAGTTCTTC. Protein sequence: CASSLNRGLVNNEQFF.

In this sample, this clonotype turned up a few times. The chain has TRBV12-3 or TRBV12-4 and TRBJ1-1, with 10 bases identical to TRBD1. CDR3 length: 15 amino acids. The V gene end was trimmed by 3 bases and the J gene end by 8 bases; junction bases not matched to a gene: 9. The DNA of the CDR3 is TGTGCCAGCAGTTTTGGGACAGGGGTTCTTTCGGAAGCTTTCTTT. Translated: CASSFGTGVLSEAFF.

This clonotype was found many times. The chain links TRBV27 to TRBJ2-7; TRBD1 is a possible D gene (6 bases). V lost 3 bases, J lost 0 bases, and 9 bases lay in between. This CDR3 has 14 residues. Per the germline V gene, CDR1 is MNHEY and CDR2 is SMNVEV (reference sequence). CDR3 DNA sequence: TGTGCCAGCAGTTTCCTCAGGGGCTCCTACGAGCAGTACTTC. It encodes CASSFLRGSYEQYF.

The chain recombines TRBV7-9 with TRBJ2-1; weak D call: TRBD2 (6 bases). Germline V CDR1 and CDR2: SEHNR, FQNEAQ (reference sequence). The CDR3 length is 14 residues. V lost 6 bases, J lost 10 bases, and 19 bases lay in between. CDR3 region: CASSINRGDTEQFF. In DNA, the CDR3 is TGTGCCAGCAGTATCAACCGCGGGGATACAGAGCAGTTCTTC. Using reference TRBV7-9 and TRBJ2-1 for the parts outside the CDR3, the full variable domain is DTGVSQNPRHKITKRGQNVTFRCDPISEHNRLYWYRQTLGQGPEFLTYFQNEAQLEKSRLLSDRFSAERPKGSFSTLEIQRTEQGDSAMYLCASSINRGDTEQFFGPGTRLTVL.

The CDR3 coding sequence is TGCGCCAGCAGCCGGTTGACAGGGAATACCGGGGAGCTGTTTTTT. Protein: CASSRLTGNTGELFF. V usage is TRBV4-1 and J usage is TRBJ2-2; 7 bases map to TRBD1. Germline V lookup: CDR1 MGHRA, CDR2 YSYEKL. CDR3 length: 15 residues. Trimming cost V 4 bases and J 5 bases; bases outside gene matches: 7.

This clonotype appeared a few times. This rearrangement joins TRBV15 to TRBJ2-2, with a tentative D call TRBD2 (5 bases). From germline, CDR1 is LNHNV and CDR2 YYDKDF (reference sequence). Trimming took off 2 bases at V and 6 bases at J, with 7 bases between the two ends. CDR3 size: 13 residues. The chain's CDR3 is CATSRYGAGELFF. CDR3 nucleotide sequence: TGTGCCACCAGCAGATACGGGGCCGGGGAGCTGTTTTTT. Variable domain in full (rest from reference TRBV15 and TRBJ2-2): DAMVIQNPRYQVTQFGKPVTLSCSQTLNHNVMYWYQQKSSQAPKLLFHYYDKDFNNEADTPDNFQSRRPNTSFCFLDIRSPGLGDTAMYLCATSRYGAGELFFGEGSRLTVL.

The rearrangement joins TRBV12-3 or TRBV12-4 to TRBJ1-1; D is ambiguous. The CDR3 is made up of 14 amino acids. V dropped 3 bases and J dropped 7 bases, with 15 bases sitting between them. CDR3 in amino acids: CASSLNRVYIEAFF. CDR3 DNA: TGTGCCAGCAGTTTGAATAGGGTTTACATTGAAGCTTTCTTT.

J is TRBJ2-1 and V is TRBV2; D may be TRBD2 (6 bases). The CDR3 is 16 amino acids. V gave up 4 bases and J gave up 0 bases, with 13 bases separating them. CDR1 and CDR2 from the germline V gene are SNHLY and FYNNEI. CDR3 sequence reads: CASSGLGRSSYNEQFF. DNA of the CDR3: TGTGCCAGCAGTGGACTAGGTCGGAGCTCCTACAATGAGCAGTTCTTC.

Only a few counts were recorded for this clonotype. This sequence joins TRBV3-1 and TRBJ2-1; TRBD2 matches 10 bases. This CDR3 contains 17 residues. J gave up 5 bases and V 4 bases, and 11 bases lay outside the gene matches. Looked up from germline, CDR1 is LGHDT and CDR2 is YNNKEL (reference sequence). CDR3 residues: CASSRAGGMGAHNEQFF. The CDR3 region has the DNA TGTGCCAGCAGCCGAGCGGGGGGGATGGGGGCACACAATGAGCAGTTCTTC.

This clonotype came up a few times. The CDR3: CASRPNSLSYGYTF. The CDR3 nucleotides are TGTGCCAGCAGGCCAAATTCTCTCTCATATGGCTACACCTTC. The chain carries TRBV12-3 or TRBV12-4 and TRBJ1-2, with D uncertain. The CDR3 is 14 amino acids. V was clipped by 6 bases and J by 5 bases, with 16 bases between them.

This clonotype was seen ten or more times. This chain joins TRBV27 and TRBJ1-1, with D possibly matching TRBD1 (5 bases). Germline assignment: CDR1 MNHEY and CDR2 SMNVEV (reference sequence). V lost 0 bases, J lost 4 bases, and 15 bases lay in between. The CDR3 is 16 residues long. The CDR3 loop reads CASSLSGQGRATEAFF. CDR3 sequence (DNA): TGTGCCAGCAGTTTATCTGGCCAGGGAAGGGCCACTGAAGCTTTCTTT.

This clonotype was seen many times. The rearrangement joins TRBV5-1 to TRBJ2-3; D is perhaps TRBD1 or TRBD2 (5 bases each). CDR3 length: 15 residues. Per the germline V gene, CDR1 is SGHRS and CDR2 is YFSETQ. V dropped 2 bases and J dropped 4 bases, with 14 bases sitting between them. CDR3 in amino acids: CASSFEGEGPDTQYF. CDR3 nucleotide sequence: TGCGCCAGCAGCTTCGAAGGTGAGGGGCCAGATACGCAGTATTTT.

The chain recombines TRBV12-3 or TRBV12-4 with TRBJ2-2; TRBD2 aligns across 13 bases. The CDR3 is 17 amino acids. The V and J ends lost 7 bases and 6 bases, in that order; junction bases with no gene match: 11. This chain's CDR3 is CASTRTPGLAGSGELFF. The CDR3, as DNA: TGTGCCAGCACTCGCACCCCGGGACTAGCGGGATCCGGGGAGCTGTTTTTT.

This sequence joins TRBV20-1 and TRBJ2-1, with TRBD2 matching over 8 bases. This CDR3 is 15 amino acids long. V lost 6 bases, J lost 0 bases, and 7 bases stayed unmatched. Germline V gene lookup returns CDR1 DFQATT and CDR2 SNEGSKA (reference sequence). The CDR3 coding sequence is TGCAGTGCGCCGGGGGGGCGGAGCTCCTACAATGAGCAGTTCTTC. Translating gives CSAPGGRSSYNEQFF.

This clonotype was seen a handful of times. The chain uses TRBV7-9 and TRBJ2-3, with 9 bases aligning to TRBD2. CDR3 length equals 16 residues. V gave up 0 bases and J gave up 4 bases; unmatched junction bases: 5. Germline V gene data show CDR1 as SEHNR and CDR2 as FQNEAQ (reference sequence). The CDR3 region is CASSLAGTSRSDTQYF. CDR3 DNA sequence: TGTGCCAGCAGCTTAGCCGGGACTAGCAGGTCAGATACGCAGTATTTT.

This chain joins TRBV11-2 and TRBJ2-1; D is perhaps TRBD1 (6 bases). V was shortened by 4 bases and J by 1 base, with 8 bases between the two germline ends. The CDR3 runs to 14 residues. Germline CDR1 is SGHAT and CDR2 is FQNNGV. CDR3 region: CASSSGVSYNEQFF. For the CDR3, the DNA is TGTGCCAGCAGCTCAGGGGTGTCCTACAATGAGCAGTTCTTC.

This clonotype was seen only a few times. This CDR3 reads CASRWGLNTEAFF. In DNA form, the CDR3 reads TGTGCCAGCAGATGGGGGTTAAACACTGAAGCTTTCTTT. V is TRBV25-1 and J is TRBJ1-1, with TRBD1 as a possible D gene (5 bases). V shed 6 bases and J shed 2 bases, with 10 bases lying between them. Germline CDR1 is MGHDK and CDR2 is SYGVNS. The CDR3 is 13 residues long.

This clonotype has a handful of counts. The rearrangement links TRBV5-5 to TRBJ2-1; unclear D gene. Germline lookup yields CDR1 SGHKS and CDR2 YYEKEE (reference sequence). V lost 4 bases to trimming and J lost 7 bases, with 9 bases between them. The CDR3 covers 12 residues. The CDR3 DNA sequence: TGTGCCAGCAGCCCATGGATGAATGAGCAGTTCTTC. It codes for CASSPWMNEQFF.